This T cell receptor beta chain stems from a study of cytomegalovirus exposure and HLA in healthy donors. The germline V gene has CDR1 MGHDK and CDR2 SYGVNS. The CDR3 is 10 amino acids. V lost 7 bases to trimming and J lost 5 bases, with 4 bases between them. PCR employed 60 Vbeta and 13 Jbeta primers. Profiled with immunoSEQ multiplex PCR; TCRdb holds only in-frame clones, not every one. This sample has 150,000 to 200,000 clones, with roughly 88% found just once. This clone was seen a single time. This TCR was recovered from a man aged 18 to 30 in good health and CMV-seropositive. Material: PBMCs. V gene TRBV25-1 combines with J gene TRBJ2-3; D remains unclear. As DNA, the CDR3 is TGTGCCAGCACGGGAGATACGCAGTATTTT. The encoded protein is CASTGDTQYF.